This record concerns one TCR beta chain sequence. The target antigen is unknown. At one boundary the junction diverges from the germline segment, which might be a read error. Within the ViraFEST assay, antigen-specific CD4+ T cells underwent expansion with viral peptide pools prior to sequencing. When less than 13 days of culture had elapsed, CD4+ T cells were isolated. Recipients of the vaccine had no prior SARS-CoV-2 infection and negative nucleocapsid antibodies. Cultures of 2 million or so PBMC per well contained 10 IU/ml IL-2 plus 10 ug/ml peptides. This record comes from a study of vaccination effects on CD4 cells after COVID-19. Study-wide context: Participants received two doses of either the BNT162b2 or mRNA-1273 vaccine. Study-wide results and limits: Sampling in the study covered few convalescent patients and included no early post-infection timepoints. After vaccination, at late timepoints, clones induced by infection and by vaccine contracted markedly.

Libraries were prepared by immunoSEQ multiplex PCR; TCRdb keeps only in-frame clonotypes and omits some of them. The table records roughly 50,000 clones, just under 80% of them present only once. The germline V gene encodes CDR1 LGHDT and CDR2 YNNKEL (reference sequence). CDR3 length: 13 amino acids. This sequence was found in a human donor who received a COVID-19 vaccine. The source was CD4+ T cells from PBMCs cultured with HCoV-OC43 spike peptides, collected before COVID-19 vaccination. The subset here: HCoV-OC43 spike overlapping peptide pool stimulation. V is TRBV3-1 (or the pseudogene TRBV3-2) and J is TRBJ2-5, with D unresolved. The CDR3 loop is CASSQVRLENQYF. CDR3 sequence (DNA): TGTGCCAGCAGCCAAGTGAGACTGGAGAACCAGTACTTC.